The 22 T cell receptor beta chains in this list originate from one sample, sequenced in a study of T cell responses to AZD1222 COVID-19 vaccine. Using immunoSEQ multiplex PCR, the repertoire was profiled, and TCRdb retains in-frame clones only, with some absent. The sample holds over 150,000 clones, approximately 87% seen once. The sequencing here drew on peripheral blood, taken on day 0 of MenACWY control vaccination. The receptor source for this set is an adult in good health.

The chain combines TRBV2 with TRBJ1-4, with D hard to call. The ends were cut back, 0 bases at V and 0 bases at J, with 23 bases in the middle. Germline V lookup: CDR1 SNHLY, CDR2 FYNNEI. There are 21 residues in the CDR3. Here the CDR3 DNA reads TGTGCCAGCAGTGAAGCGCTAGGGCCAGCATTCTCGAAGGCAACTAATGAAAAACTGTTTTTT. It yields the protein CASSEALGPAFSKATNEKLFF.

This chain's CDR3 is CASSKNGGAIGAFF. In nucleotides, the CDR3 is TGTGCCAGCAGTAAAAACGGGGGCGCGATCGGAGCTTTCTTT. This sequence joins TRBV6-5 and TRBJ1-1; D is perhaps TRBD1 (6 bases). The CDR3 runs to 14 residues. Between the trimmed V and J ends, which lost 5 bases and 10 bases, there was a span of 20 bases. CDR1 is MNHEY and CDR2 is SVGAGI in the germline V gene.

The rearrangement joins TRBV11-3 to TRBJ2-7; 9 bases agree with TRBD2. The V and J ends lost 5 bases and 7 bases, in that order; junction bases with no gene match: 12. Germline CDR1 is SGHNT and CDR2 is YENEEA. The CDR3 consists of 15 residues. The CDR3 loop reads CASSLGTQAGGEQYF. The CDR3 DNA reads TGTGCCAGCAGCCTCGGGACGCAGGCGGGAGGGGAGCAGTACTTC.

This chain links TRBV9 with TRBJ1-3; D gene uncertain. The length of the CDR3 is 14 residues. Trimming took 3 bases from V and 4 from J, leaving 11 bases between them. Germline V lookup: CDR1 SGDLS, CDR2 YYNGEE. In DNA, the CDR3 is TGTGCCAGCAGCGCCTGGACGAAAGGAAACACCATATATTTT. Its translation is CASSAWTKGNTIYF.

CDR3 in DNA: TGTGCCAGCAGCAAATTCAGGGGGCACGAGACCCAGTACTTC. Amino acid sequence: CASSKFRGHETQYF. V is TRBV5-5 and J is TRBJ2-5; 8 bases line up with TRBD1. This CDR3 has 14 residues. Trimming at V came to 4 bases and at J to 5 bases, leaving 7 bases not matched to a gene. Germline V gene data show CDR1 as SGHKS and CDR2 as YYEKEE (reference sequence).

Written as DNA, the CDR3 is TGTGCCAGCAGCCAAGTCGGGAGGTCTGGAAACACCATATATTTT. Translation: CASSQVGRSGNTIYF. The chain combines TRBV3-1 (or the pseudogene TRBV3-2) with TRBJ1-3; D call uncertain. Trimming took 1 base from V and 1 from J, leaving 8 bases between them. This CDR3 is 15 amino acids long. Germline lookup yields CDR1 LGHDT and CDR2 YNNKEL (reference sequence).

V usage is TRBV28 and J usage is TRBJ2-5; 8 nucleotides match TRBD2. This CDR3 spans 13 amino acids. Trimming at V came to 6 bases and at J to 4 bases, leaving 4 bases not matched to a gene. CDR1 is MDHEN, CDR2 SYDVKM, per germline. CDR3 nucleotide sequence: TGTGCCAGCAGACCGGGGGGGAGAGAGACCCAGTACTTC. It encodes CASRPGGRETQYF.

The J gene is TRBJ2-7, the V gene TRBV4-1, with D perhaps matching TRBD2 (6 bases). The CDR3 runs 16 residues. From germline, CDR1 is MGHRA and CDR2 YSYEKL. Trimming removed 3 bases from V and 3 bases from J, with 18 bases in between. As DNA, the CDR3 is TGCGCCAGCAGCCAGGGCACAGGTCGGGGGAGCTACGAGCAGTACGTC. Its protein product is CASSQGTGRGSYEQYV.

The rearrangement links TRBV7-2 to TRBJ1-1, with no clear D. The CDR3 runs 16 residues. With 5 bases removed from V and 0 bases from J, the gap between germline ends came to 16 bases. Germline assignment: CDR1 SGHTA and CDR2 FQGNSA. The CDR3 reads CASSLLPGAMNTEAFF. CDR3 DNA: TGTGCCAGCAGCCTACTGCCGGGAGCGATGAACACTGAAGCTTTCTTT.

This chain connects TRBV11-3 to TRBJ2-7, with unresolved D. V was cut by 5 bases and J by 9 bases, with 17 bases left in between. The CDR3 sequence is 13 residues long. Germline V gene data show CDR1 as SGHNT and CDR2 as YENEEA. The CDR3 spells CASSLTDPAVQYF. CDR3 nucleotides: TGTGCCAGCAGCCTCACGGACCCAGCAGTGCAGTACTTC.

The genes are TRBV6-1 and TRBJ1-2, with unresolved D. Trimming took off 3 bases at V and 2 bases at J, with 7 bases between the two ends. The CDR3 length is 13 residues. The germline V gene encodes CDR1 MNHNS and CDR2 SASEGT. The CDR3 reads CASSDGLNYGYTF. The CDR3 DNA is TGTGCCAGCAGTGACGGGCTGAACTATGGCTACACCTTC.

V is TRBV5-1 and J is TRBJ1-4; possibly TRBD1 for D (6 bases). Germline loops: CDR1 SGHRS, CDR2 YFSETQ. V was clipped by 2 bases and J by 7 bases, with 15 bases between them. The CDR3 runs to 15 residues. The CDR3 sequence: CASSLTGSDGEKLFF. CDR3 bases: TGCGCCAGCAGCTTAACAGGGAGCGACGGTGAAAAACTGTTTTTT.

CDR3 coding DNA: TGTGCCAGCAGCTTAGGCCTTGCCGAGGGGGCGTTCAATGGCTACACCTTC. The encoded protein is CASSLGLAEGAFNGYTF. The chain is built from TRBV13 and TRBJ1-2, with TRBD1 matching 7 bases. The ends lost 0 bases at V and 6 bases at J; junction bases unmatched: 13. Looked up from germline, CDR1 is PRHDT and CDR2 is FYEKMQ (reference sequence). This CDR3 region has 17 residues.

The chain combines TRBV4-1 with TRBJ1-5, with a weak D call TRBD1 (5 bases). CDR1 is MGHRA, CDR2 YSYEKL, per germline. Trimming stripped 6 bases from V and 5 bases from J, with 14 bases between. CDR3 length: 14 amino acids. Here the CDR3 DNA reads TGCGCCAGCAGTCAGGGTACCCTGGATCAGCCCCAGCATTTT. It codes for CASSQGTLDQPQHF.

V is TRBV28 and J is TRBJ1-2; D possibly corresponds to TRBD1 (6 bases). CDR1 and CDR2 from the germline V gene are MDHEN and SYDVKM. The CDR3 spans 14 residues. Trimming took off 5 bases at V and 3 bases at J, with 13 bases between the two ends. The CDR3 protein is CASSTHQGYYGYTF. CDR3 nucleotide sequence: TGTGCCAGCAGTACCCACCAGGGGTACTATGGCTACACCTTC.

The gene calls are TRBV7-9 and TRBJ1-2; D unresolved. The CDR3 is 12 amino acids. Trimming left V 2 bases short and J 7 bases short, with 8 bases between. Germline-derived CDR1 and CDR2 are SEHNR and FQNEAQ (reference sequence). DNA for the CDR3: TGTGCCAGCAGCTTATTCTGGGGTGGCTACACCTTC. Its protein product is CASSLFWGGYTF.

The chain links TRBV29-1 to TRBJ1-2; D uncertain. Trimming left V 1 base short and J 7 bases short, with 7 bases between. Germline V gene sequence: CDR1 SQVTM, CDR2 ANQGSEA. This CDR3 has 11 residues. CDR3 nucleotides: TGCAGCGTTGAAGGGGCAGTTGGCTACACCTTC. This sequence encodes CSVEGAVGYTF.

This chain connects TRBV11-3 to TRBJ2-5; D uncertain. The germline CDR1 and CDR2 sequences are SGHNT and YENEEA. The CDR3 is made up of 14 amino acids. Trimming stripped 5 bases from V and 5 bases from J, with 15 bases between. The chain's CDR3 is CASSRSGWTETQYF. CDR3 nucleotides: TGTGCCAGCAGCCGCAGTGGTTGGACGGAGACCCAGTACTTC.

V and J are TRBV7-9 and TRBJ1-2, with 10 nucleotides matching TRBD1. The J segment lost 1 base and the V segment lost 8 bases, leaving 13 bases of the junction unmatched. The CDR3 totals 17 residues. Germline lookup yields CDR1 SEHNR and CDR2 FQNEAQ (reference sequence). CDR3 sequence (DNA): TGTGCCAGCTCTGCTTCAAGCGGGACAGGGGTTAACTATGGCTACACCTTC. Protein sequence: CASSASSGTGVNYGYTF. Variable domain in full (rest from reference TRBV7-9 and TRBJ1-2): DTGVSQNPRHKITKRGQNVTFRCDPISEHNRLYWYRQTLGQGPEFLTYFQNEAQLEKSRLLSDRFSAERPKGSFSTLEIQRTEQGDSAMYLCASSASSGTGVNYGYTFGSGTRLTVV.

The rearrangement joins TRBV7-9 to TRBJ1-1; D ambiguous. V lost 5 bases, J lost 5 bases, and 21 bases lay in between. CDR3 length equals 16 residues. The germline gives CDR1 SEHNR, CDR2 FQNEAQ (reference sequence). The CDR3 region has the DNA TGTGCCAGCAGCCAGTTCTTTGGAGGGAGAAAAACTGAAGCTTTCTTT. Translating gives CASSQFFGGRKTEAFF. Based on the CDR3 plus reference TRBV7-9 and TRBJ1-1, the full variable domain is DTGVSQNPRHKITKRGQNVTFRCDPISEHNRLYWYRQTLGQGPEFLTYFQNEAQLEKSRLLSDRFSAERPKGSFSTLEIQRTEQGDSAMYLCASSQFFGGRKTEAFFGQGTRLTVV.

The genes are TRBV5-1 and TRBJ1-5; D remains ambiguous. This CDR3 spans 13 amino acids. CDR1 is SGHRS, CDR2 YFSETQ, per germline. The ends were cut back, 0 bases at V and 4 bases at J, with 5 bases in the middle. The CDR3 loop is CASSLENNQPQHF. For the CDR3, the DNA is TGCGCCAGCAGCTTGGAAAATAATCAGCCCCAGCATTTT.

V and J are TRBV2 and TRBJ1-5, with D hard to call. Germline V gives CDR1 SNHLY, CDR2 FYNNEI. This CDR3 has 13 residues. The germline V and J ends were trimmed by 2 bases and 2 bases, with 4 bases remaining between them. DNA of the CDR3: TGTGCCAGCAGTGAAAGAGGCAATCAGCCCCAGCATTTT. This codes for CASSERGNQPQHF.